This TCR beta chain was found in a study of vaccination and CD4 T cells after COVID-19. The Oncomine TCR Beta short-read assay generated sequence data from the DNA of cultured CD4+ T cells. TCRdb ran MiXCR on the PCR reads and lists one entry per CDR3 protein. The data show 9,000 to 13,000 distinct CDR3 sequences, about two fifths seen once. Treatment specified: approximately 10-day PBMC culture with coronavirus spike peptide pools or control peptides (ViraFEST assay). This CDR3 comprises 12 residues. V lost 8 bases to trimming and J lost 3 bases, with 13 bases between them. Germline CDR1 and CDR2: SQVTM and ANQGSEA. This clonotype was detected a few times. Its target is not known.

The chain is built from TRBV29-1 and TRBJ1-2; no reliable D call. Sequencing used CD4+ T cells from blood, cultured in vitro, obtained after SARS-CoV-2 vaccination. The TCR comes from a human donor who had recovered from COVID-19. CDR3 DNA sequence: TGCAGCTCCCGTAACAGTTACTATGGCTACACCTTC. Its protein product is CSSRNSYYGYTF.